This record looks at one TCR beta chain sequence and its context. Its antigen is unknown. The data were taken from a study of shared clonotypes between healthy human individuals. Original data processing: Filtering of immunoSEQ junctional sequences could not match full-length read filtering. Some clones are missing from TCRdb's copy, which holds only in-frame ones; the method was immunoSEQ multiplex PCR. The V and J calls and the clone size are those of that table, but D and trimming were determined from the DNA. The data hold 1.4 million to 1.5 million clones, with roughly 96% observed a single time. With 5 bases removed from V and 2 bases from J, the gap between germline ends came to 14 bases. The CDR3 loop spans 15 amino acids. Germline V gene lookup returns CDR1 SEHNR and CDR2 FQNEAQ (reference sequence). Study observations and caveats: Rarefaction demonstrated incomplete sorted-subset sequencing despite large depth.

The chain carries TRBV7-9 and TRBJ2-3, with D possibly being TRBD2 (6 bases). The source of this sequence is a man aged 30 to 39 in good health. The sequenced material came from naive CD4+ T cells sorted from blood. The subset was: CD45RA+ positively selected. CDR3 DNA sequence: TGTGCCAGCAGCAACGGGAGCGTCTTCACAGATACGCAGTATTTT. This sequence encodes CASSNGSVFTDTQYF.